This T cell receptor beta chain is from a study of early T cells in non-severe SARS-CoV-2 infection (dated by TCRdb to 2020 to 2022). For the wider study: TCR sequencing used bulk RNA from unsorted whole blood, so alpha and beta chains could not be paired.

General study outcomes and caveats: VDJdb matching was skewed toward anti-spike CD8 responses, so virus-specific expansions were likely underestimated and private and CD4 specificities were missed.

As regards this clonotype: Its recognized antigen is unknown. No much larger clone exists at a distance of one base, and base qualities are not known.

The germline V gene (reference sequence) provides CDR1 GTSNPN and CDR2 SVGIG. The germline ends are 7 bases apart after V is trimmed by 3 bases and J by 4 bases. The CDR3 holds 12 amino acids from the cysteine to the phenylalanine. This entry keeps only the CDR3 DNA: 36 bases, framed from base 1. This was a case-control study nested in a cohort of healthcare workers in London, UK, who had nasopharyngeal swab PCR tests and blood samples taken every week. Between 23 and 31 March 2020, the week of the UK lockdown, healthcare workers were enrolled and then followed up weekly for as long as 16 weeks. Libraries were constructed by 5' RACE. The run used a NextSeq 500. In the TCR library protocol, unique molecular identifiers were attached to individual cDNA molecules to correct for PCR bias and sequencing error. Sequencing covered both TCR alpha and beta chains, and within each sample the abundances of alpha and beta sequences were tightly co-correlated. The original pipeline was this. Decombinator V4 was used to annotate TCR sequences for V gene, J gene and CDR3. TCRs were defined as expanded if a significant change between any two time points was detected under a Poisson model with p below 0.0001. TCR abundances were normalised to the total number of TCRs sequenced per sample and were expressed as counts per million. MAIT TCRs were defined by TRAV1-2 paired with TRAJ12, TRAJ20 or TRAJ33, and iNKT TCRs by TRAV10 paired with TRAJ18. A search of VDJdb, accessed on 1 November 2021, was run for TCRs annotated to CMV, EBV and SARS-CoV-2, with TCRs annotated for multiple antigens excluded. TCRdb took the public reads, trimmed them with fastp at Q25, ran MiXCR for clone calling and kept in-frame beta chains. One record per CDR3 amino acid sequence lists the most common genes and DNA. The V and J calls were not made by the authors but by TCRdb's processing. This sample lists roughly 36,000 distinct CDR3 sequences; about 6% were detected once. In total, the top ten clones hold 10% to 15% of the sample.

The sample comprised whole blood. The V and J segments used are TRBV30 and TRBJ2-1; the D gene is perhaps TRBD1, from 5 matching bases. The sequence came from an adult who was a healthcare worker with PCR-confirmed SARS-CoV-2 infection or an uninfected control (not recorded which). CDR3 protein: CAWSSGYNEQFF. DNA sequence: TGTGCCTGGAGCTCAGGGTACAATGAGCAGTTCTTC.